Sequencing of this T cell receptor beta chain was carried out in a study of blood T cell repertoires in COVID-19. Study information: Specimens from acute and convalescent COVID-19 originated in the United States, Italy and Spain. T cells, B-cell-depleted T cells, or PBMCs supplied cDNA or gDNA.

Sequencing used immunoSEQ multiplex PCR; TCRdb keeps in-frame clones, though not all of them. Here the sample spans 150,000 to 200,000 clones, roughly 79% being singletons. V lost 4 bases and J 0 bases, leaving 16 bases between the germline ends. The CDR3 consists of 17 residues. Per the germline V gene, CDR1 is KGHSH and CDR2 is LQKENI. This receptor was taken from a man aged 55 to 69 with active or convalescent COVID-19. This sequence joins TRBV18 and TRBJ1-3, with TRBD1 as a possible D gene (5 bases). Specimen: peripheral blood. The CDR3 region is CASSREGSVLSGNTIYF. DNA of the CDR3: TGTGCCAGCTCACGGGAGGGGTCGGTCCTCTCTGGAAACACCATATATTTT.